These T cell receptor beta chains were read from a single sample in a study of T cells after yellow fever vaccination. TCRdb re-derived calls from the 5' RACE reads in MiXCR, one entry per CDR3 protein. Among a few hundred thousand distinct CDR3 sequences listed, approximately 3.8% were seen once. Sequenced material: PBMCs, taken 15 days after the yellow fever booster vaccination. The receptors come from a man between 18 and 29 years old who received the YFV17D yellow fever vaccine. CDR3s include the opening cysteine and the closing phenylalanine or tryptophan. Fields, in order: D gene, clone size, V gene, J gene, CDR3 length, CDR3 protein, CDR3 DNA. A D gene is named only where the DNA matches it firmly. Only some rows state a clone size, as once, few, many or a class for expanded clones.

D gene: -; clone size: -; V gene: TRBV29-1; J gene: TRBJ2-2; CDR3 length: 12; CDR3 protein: CSVGRDTGELFF; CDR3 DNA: TGCAGCGTTGGCAGGGACACCGGGGAGCTGTTTTTT
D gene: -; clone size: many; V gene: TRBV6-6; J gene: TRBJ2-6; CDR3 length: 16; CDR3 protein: CASSYPTGPGANVLTF; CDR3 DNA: TGTGCCAGCAGTTACCCTACAGGGCCAGGGGCCAACGTCCTGACTTTC
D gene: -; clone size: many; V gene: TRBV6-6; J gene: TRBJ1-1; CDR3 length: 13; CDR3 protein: CASTPGRHTEAFF; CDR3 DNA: TGTGCCAGCACTCCGGGGCGGCACACTGAAGCTTTCTTT
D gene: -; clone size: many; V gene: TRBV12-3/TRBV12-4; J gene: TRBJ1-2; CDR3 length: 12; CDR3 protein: CASTDRSYGYTF; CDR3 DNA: TGTGCCAGCACGGACCGGAGCTATGGCTACACCTTC
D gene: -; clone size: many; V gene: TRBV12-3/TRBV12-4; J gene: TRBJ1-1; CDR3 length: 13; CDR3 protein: CASSQERNTEAFF; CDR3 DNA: TGTGCCAGCTCTCAGGAACGTAACACTGAAGCTTTCTTT
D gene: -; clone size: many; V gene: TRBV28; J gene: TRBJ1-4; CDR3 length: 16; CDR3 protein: CASNPQDTQGWEKLFF; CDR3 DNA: TGTGCCAGCAACCCCCAAGACACCCAGGGGTGGGAAAAACTGTTTTTT
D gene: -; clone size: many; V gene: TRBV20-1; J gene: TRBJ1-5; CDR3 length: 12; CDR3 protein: CSAPGGNQPQHF; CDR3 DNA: TGCAGTGCCCCGGGAGGGAATCAGCCCCAGCATTTT
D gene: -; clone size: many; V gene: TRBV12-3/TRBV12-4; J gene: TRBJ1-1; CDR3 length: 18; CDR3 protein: CASRSTSTLAGPNTEAFF; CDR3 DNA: TGTGCCAGCAGGTCCACTAGCACCTTAGCAGGGCCTAACACTGAAGCTTTCTTT
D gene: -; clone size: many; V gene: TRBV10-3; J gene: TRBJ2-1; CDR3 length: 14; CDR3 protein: CAISDQDPGNEQFF; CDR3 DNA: TGTGCCATCAGTGATCAGGACCCCGGGAATGAGCAGTTCTTC
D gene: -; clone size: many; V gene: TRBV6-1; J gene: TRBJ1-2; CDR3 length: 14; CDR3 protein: CASRAVITNYGYTF; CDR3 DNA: TGTGCCAGCAGGGCTGTGATTACTAACTATGGCTACACCTTC
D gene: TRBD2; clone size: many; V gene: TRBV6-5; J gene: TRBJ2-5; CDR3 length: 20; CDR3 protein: CASRRSPARPLAGGKETQYF; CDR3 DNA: TGTGCCAGCAGACGGAGCCCAGCTAGGCCACTAGCGGGGGGGAAAGAGACCCAGTACTTC
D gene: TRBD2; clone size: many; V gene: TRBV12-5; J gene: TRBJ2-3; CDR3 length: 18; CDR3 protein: CASGTSVTRGEDTDTQYF; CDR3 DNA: TGTGCTAGTGGTACCTCCGTAACGCGGGGGGAAGACACAGATACGCAGTATTTT
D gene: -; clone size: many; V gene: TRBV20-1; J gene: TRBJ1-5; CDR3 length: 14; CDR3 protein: CSARGGQIGQPQHF; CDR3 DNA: TGCAGTGCTAGAGGTGGGCAGATCGGTCAGCCCCAGCATTTT
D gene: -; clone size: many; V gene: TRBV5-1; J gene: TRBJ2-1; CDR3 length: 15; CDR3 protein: CASSPGVLTYNEQFF; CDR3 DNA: TGCGCCAGCAGCCCCGGGGTCCTGACCTACAATGAGCAGTTCTTC
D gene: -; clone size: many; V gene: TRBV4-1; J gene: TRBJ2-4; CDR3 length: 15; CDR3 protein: CASTGMGLAKNIQYF; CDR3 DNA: TGCGCCAGCACAGGCATGGGACTAGCCAAAAACATTCAGTACTTC
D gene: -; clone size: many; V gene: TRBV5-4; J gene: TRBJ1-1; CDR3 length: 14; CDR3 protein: CASSLAVGGDEAFF; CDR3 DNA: TGTGCCAGCAGCTTGGCGGTAGGGGGAGATGAAGCTTTCTTT
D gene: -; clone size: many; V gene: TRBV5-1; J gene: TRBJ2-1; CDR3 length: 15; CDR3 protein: CASSLVGDGYNEQFF; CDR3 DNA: TGCGCCAGCAGCTTGGTAGGGGATGGATACAATGAGCAGTTCTTC
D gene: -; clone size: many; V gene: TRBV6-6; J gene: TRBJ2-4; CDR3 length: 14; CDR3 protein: CASQPRDGKNIQYF; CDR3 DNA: TGTGCCAGTCAACCCCGGGACGGTAAAAACATTCAGTACTTC
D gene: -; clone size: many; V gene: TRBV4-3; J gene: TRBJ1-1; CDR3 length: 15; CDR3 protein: CASSQGGGRNTEAFF; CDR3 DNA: TGCGCCAGCAGCCAAGGAGGGGGTCGGAACACTGAAGCTTTCTTT
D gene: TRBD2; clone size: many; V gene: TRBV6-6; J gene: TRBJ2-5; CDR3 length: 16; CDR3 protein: CASSQLAGDPQETQYF; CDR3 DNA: TGTGCCAGCAGTCAGCTAGCGGGGGACCCCCAAGAGACCCAGTACTTC
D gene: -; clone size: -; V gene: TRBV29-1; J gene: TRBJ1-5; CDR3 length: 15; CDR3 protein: CSVVVFGISNQPQHF; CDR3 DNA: TGCAGCGTTGTTGTGTTCGGCATTAGCAATCAGCCCCAGCATTTT
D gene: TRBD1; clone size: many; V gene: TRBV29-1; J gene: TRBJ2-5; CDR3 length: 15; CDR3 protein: CSARRDREVQETQYF; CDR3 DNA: TGCAGCGCCCGGCGGGACAGGGAGGTACAAGAGACCCAGTACTTC
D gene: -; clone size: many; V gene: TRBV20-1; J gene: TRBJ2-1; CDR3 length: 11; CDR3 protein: CSAVPLGEQFF; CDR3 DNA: TGCAGTGCTGTGCCCCTCGGGGAGCAGTTCTTC
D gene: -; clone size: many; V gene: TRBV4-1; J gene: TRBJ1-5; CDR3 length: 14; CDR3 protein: CASSQEGRAQPQHF; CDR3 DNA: TGCGCCAGCAGCCAAGAAGGTAGGGCTCAGCCCCAGCATTTT
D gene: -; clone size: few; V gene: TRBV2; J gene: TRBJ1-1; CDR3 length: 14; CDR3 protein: CASPKRQGGTEAFF; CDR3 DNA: TGTGCCAGTCCTAAGAGGCAGGGAGGCACTGAAGCTTTCTTT
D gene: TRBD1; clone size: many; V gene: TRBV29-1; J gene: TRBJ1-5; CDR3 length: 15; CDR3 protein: CSVVWDSYSNQPQHF; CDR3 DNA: TGCAGCGTCGTTTGGGACAGCTATAGCAATCAGCCCCAGCATTTT
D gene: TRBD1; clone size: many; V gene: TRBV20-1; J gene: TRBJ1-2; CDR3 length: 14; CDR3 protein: CSARDGTGRYGYTF; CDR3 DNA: TGCAGTGCTAGAGACGGGACAGGGAGATATGGCTACACCTTC
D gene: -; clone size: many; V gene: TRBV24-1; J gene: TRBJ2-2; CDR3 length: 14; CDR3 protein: CATISRTNTGELFF; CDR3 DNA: TGTGCCACCATTTCAAGGACTAACACCGGGGAGCTGTTTTTT
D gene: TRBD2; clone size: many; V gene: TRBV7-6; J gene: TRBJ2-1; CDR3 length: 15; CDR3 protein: CASSLWTSGGDEQFF; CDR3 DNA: TGTGCCAGCAGCCTCTGGACTAGCGGGGGCGATGAGCAGTTCTTC
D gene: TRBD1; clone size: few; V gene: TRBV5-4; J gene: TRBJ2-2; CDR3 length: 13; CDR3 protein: CALGTGGTGELFF; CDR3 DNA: TGTGCCCTCGGCACAGGGGGCACCGGGGAGCTGTTTTTT
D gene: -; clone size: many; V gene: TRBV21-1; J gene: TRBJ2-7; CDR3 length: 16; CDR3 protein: CASSKHRSGAAYEQYF; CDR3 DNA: TGTGCCAGCAGTAAACACCGTAGCGGGGCCGCCTACGAGCAGTACTTC
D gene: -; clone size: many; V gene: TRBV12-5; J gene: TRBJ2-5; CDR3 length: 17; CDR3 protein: CASGLVRGAGPWETQYF; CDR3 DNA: TGTGCTAGTGGTTTGGTACGGGGTGCGGGGCCATGGGAGACCCAGTACTTC
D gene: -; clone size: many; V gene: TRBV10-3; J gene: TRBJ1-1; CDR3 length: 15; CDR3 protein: CAISDYGTVNTEAFF; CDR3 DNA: TGTGCCATCAGTGACTATGGGACGGTGAACACTGAAGCTTTCTTT
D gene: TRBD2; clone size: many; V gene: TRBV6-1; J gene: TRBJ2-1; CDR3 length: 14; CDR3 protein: CASSGGGAIDEQFF; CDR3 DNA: TGTGCCAGCAGTGGCGGGGGGGCCATTGATGAGCAGTTCTTC
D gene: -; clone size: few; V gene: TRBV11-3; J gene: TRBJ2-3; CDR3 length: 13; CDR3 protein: CASSFHLTDTQYF; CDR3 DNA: TGTGCCAGCAGCTTTCACTTAACAGATACGCAGTATTTT
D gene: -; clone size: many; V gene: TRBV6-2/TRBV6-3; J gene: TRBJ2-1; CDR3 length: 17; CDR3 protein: CASSYGPGGGHHNEQFF; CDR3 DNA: TGTGCCAGCAGTTACGGCCCTGGGGGGGGCCACCACAATGAGCAGTTCTTC
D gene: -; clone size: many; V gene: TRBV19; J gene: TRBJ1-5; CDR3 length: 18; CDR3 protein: CASSAGRPAGHSNQPQHF; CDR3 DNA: TGTGCCAGTAGTGCCGGACGGCCGGCGGGGCATAGCAATCAGCCCCAGCATTTT
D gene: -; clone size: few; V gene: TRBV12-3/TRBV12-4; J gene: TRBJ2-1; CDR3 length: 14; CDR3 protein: CATTQPPLINEQFF; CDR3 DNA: TGTGCCACCACTCAACCACCGCTTATAAATGAGCAGTTCTTC
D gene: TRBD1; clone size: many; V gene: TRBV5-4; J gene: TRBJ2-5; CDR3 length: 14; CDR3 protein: CASSSKDRQETQYF; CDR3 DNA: TGTGCCAGCAGCTCGAAGGACAGGCAAGAGACCCAGTACTTC
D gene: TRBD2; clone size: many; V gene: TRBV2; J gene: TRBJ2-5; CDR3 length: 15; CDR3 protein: CASSEPGGLRETQYF; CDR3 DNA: TGTGCCAGCAGTGAACCGGGGGGGCTAAGGGAGACCCAGTACTTC
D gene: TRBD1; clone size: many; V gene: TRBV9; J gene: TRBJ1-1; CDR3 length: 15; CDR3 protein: CASSASDRVEAEAFF; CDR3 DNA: TGTGCCAGCAGCGCCTCAGACAGGGTTGAAGCTGAAGCTTTCTTT
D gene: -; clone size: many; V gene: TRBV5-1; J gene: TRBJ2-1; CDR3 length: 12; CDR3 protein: CASRLYGDQQFF; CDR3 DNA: TGCGCCAGCAGACTGTACGGTGATCAGCAGTTCTTC
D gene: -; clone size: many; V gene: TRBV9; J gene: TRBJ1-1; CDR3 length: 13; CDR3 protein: CASSAGGRTEAFF; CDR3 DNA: TGTGCCAGCAGCGCTGGAGGTCGTACTGAAGCTTTCTTT
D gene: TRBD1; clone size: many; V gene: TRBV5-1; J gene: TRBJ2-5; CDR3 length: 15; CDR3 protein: CASSPNPGGAETQYF; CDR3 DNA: TGCGCCAGCAGCCCGAATCCAGGGGGTGCAGAGACCCAGTACTTC
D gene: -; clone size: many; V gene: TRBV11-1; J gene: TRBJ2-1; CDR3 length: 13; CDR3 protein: CASSLGVGGEQFF; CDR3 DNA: TGTGCCAGCAGCTTAGGGGTTGGAGGTGAGCAGTTCTTC
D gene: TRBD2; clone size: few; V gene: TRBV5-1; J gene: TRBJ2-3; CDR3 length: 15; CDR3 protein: CASRTSGSSTDTQYF; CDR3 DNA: TGCGCCAGCAGGACTAGCGGCTCCAGCACAGATACGCAGTATTTT
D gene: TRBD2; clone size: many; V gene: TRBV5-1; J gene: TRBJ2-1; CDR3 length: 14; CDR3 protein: CASLGGTSGREQFF; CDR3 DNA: TGCGCCAGCCTCGGTGGGACTAGCGGCCGTGAGCAGTTCTTC
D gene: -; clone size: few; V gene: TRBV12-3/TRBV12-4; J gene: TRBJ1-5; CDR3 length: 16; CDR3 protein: CASSPSTQWDNQPQHF; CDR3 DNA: TGTGCCAGCAGTCCGAGTACTCAGTGGGACAATCAGCCCCAGCATTTT
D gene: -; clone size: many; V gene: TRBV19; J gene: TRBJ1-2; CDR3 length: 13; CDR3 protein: CASSIGQDYGYTF; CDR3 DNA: TGTGCCAGTAGTATAGGACAAGACTATGGCTACACCTTC
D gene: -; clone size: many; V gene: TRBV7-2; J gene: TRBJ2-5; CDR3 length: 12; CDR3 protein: CASSVGIETQYF; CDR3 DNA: TGTGCCAGCAGCGTGGGAATCGAGACCCAGTACTTC
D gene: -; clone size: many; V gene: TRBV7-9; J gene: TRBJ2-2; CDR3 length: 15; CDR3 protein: CASSFSGAVTGELFF; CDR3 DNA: TGTGCCAGCAGCTTTTCGGGGGCGGTCACCGGGGAGCTGTTTTTT